The T cell receptor beta chain described here comes from a study of T cells in placental villitis. This was the immunoSEQ v4 assay. Using immunoSEQ multiplex PCR, the repertoire was profiled, and TCRdb retains in-frame clones only, with some absent. Counted here are around 3,000 clones, about 77% occurring once; the ten biggest clones make up roughly a sixth. Five unmatched placentae had confirmed cytomegalovirus or Toxoplasma gondii villitis. Study outcomes and limitations: Especially in controls, some T cells may have come from decidua, not villi. CMV-specific clones were more frequent in CMV cases than villitis of unknown etiology.

As regards this clone: Its matching antigen is unknown.

The V end lost 2 bases, the J end lost 2 bases, and 6 bases lay between the germline ends. This CDR3 spans 13 amino acids. Germline assignment: CDR1 MGHDK and CDR2 SYGVNS. The clonotype was recovered from a human patient with infectious villitis; the placental T cells may come from both mother and fetus. This chain uses TRBV25-1 with TRBJ1-2; D may be TRBD1 (5 bases). Sequenced sample: placental tissue containing maternal and fetal cells. CDR3: CASSERDNYGYTF. In nucleotides, the CDR3 is TGTGCCAGCAGTGAACGGGACAACTATGGCTACACCTTC.